This T cell receptor beta chain was sequenced during a study of shared clonotypes between healthy human individuals. General observations from the study: Sequencing depth was a factor that was expected to affect clonotype sharing among donors. Tissues were not sampled, only blood, and their repertoires likely differ.

This CDR3 has 16 residues. Germline loops: CDR1 SEHNR, CDR2 FQNEAQ (reference sequence). Trimming stripped 8 bases from V and 3 bases from J, with 20 bases between. Deep-level running was used for the assay. Each subset's genomic DNA was shared equally among a number of immunoSEQ plates. This table comes from immunoSEQ multiplex PCR, and its TCRdb copy is limited to in-frame clones, with some not included. Found here are about 2 million clones, roughly 94% of them singletons; the top ten hold approximately 1.2%. CD45RO-negative, CCR7-positively selected cells formed the naive CD8 fraction, excluding terminally differentiated effector memory CD45RA+ cells. Remarks on this clone: What it binds is unknown.

The rearrangement links TRBV7-9 to TRBJ2-4, with D possibly matching TRBD2 (6 bases). Sequencing was carried out using naive CD8+ T cells sorted from blood. This sequence was found in a young man in good health. CDR3 nucleotide sequence: TGTGCCAGCCAACCCACGAACGGGGGAATCAAAAACATTCAGTACTTC. This codes for CASQPTNGGIKNIQYF.